This T cell receptor (beta chain) was documented in a study of blood T cell repertoires in COVID-19. At the level of the study: Acute and convalescent COVID-19 specimens originated in the United States, Italy and Spain. From T cells, B-cell-depleted T cells, or PBMCs came the material, which was cDNA or gDNA.

The CDR3 length is 11 residues. Germline CDR1 MNHEY, CDR2 SVGAGI. V dropped 7 bases and J dropped 6 bases, with 6 bases sitting between them. Original processing methods: Estimation of nucleated cell counts relied on the amplification of reference gene primers. Here immunoSEQ multiplex PCR was the method, and the copy in TCRdb shows in-frame clones only, minus some. V, J and clone size are those of that table, while D and trimming were read from the DNA. The table has a few hundred thousand clones, 87% seen once; the top ten hold approximately 2%. The chain has TRBV6-5 and TRBJ1-4; no firm D call. Specimen: peripheral blood. The TCR originated in a man between 18 and 35 years old with active or convalescent COVID-19. CDR3 loop: CASMYYEKLFF. DNA for the CDR3: TGTGCCAGCATGTATTATGAAAAACTGTTTTTT.